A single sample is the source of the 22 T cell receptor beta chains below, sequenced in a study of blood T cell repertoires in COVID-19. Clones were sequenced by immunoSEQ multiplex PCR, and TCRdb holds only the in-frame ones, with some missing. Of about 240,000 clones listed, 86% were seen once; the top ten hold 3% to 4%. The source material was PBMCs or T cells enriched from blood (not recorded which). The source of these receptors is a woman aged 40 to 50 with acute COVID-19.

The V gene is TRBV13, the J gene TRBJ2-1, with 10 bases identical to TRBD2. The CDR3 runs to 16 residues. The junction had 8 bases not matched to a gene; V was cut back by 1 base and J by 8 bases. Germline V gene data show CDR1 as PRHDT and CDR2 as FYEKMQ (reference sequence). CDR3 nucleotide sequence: TGTGCCAGCAGCTTAGTAGCTAGCGGGAGAAGGGATGAGCAGTTCTTC. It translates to CASSLVASGRRDEQFF.

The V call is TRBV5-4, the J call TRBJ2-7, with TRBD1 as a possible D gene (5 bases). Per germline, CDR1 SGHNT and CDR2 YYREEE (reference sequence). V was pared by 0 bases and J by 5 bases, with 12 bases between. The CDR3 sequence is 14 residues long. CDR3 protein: CASSLGSTGDEQYF. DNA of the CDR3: TGTGCCAGCAGCTTGGGTTCCACAGGTGACGAGCAGTACTTC.

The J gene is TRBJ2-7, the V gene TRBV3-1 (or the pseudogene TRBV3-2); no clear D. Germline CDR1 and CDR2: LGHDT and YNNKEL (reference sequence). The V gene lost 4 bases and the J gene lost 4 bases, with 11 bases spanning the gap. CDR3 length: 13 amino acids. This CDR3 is CASSPTNIYEQYF. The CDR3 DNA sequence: TGTGCCAGCAGCCCAACGAACATTTACGAGCAGTACTTC.

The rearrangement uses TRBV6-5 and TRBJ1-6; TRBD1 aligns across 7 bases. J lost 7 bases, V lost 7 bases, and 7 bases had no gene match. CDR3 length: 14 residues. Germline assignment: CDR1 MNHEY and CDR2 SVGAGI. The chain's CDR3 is CASTGDSWNSPLHF. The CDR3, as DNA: TGTGCCAGCACTGGGGACAGCTGGAATTCACCCCTCCACTTT.

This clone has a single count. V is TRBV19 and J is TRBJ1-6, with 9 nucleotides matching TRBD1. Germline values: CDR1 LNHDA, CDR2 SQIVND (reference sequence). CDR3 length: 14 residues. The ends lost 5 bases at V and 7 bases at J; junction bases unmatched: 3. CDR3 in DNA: TGTGCCAGTAGTTGGACAGGGGTGAATTCACCCCTCCACTTT. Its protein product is CASSWTGVNSPLHF.

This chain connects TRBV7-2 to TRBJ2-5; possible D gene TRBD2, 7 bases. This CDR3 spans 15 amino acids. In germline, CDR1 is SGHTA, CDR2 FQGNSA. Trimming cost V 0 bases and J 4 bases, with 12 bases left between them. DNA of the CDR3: TGTGCCAGCAGCTTAGCGGCGGGGGCGGGAGAGACCCAGTACTTC. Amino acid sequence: CASSLAAGAGETQYF. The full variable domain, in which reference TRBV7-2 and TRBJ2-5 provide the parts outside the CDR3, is GAGVSQSPSNKVTEKGKDVELRCDPISGHTALYWYRQSLGQGLEFLIYFQGNSAPDKSGLPSDRFSAERTGGSVSTLTIQRTQQEDSAVYLCASSLAAGAGETQYFGPGTRLLVL.

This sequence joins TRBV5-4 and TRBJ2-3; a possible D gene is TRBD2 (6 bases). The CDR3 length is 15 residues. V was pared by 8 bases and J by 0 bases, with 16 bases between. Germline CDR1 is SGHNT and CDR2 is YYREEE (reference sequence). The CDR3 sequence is CASGKWSGSTDTQYF. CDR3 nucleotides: TGTGCCAGTGGAAAATGGAGCGGGAGCACAGATACGCAGTATTTT.

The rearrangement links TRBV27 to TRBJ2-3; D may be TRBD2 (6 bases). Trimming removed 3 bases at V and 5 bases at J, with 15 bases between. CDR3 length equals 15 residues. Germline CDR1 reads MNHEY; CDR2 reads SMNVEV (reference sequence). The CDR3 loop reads CASSFSDGGGDTQYF. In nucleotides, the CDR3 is TGTGCCAGCAGTTTTTCCGACGGGGGAGGAGATACGCAGTATTTT.

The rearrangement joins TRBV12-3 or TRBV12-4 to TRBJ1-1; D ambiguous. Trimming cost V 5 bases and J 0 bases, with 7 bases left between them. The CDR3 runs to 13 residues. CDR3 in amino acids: CASSPNLNTEAFF. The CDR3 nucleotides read TGTGCCAGCAGTCCGAACTTGAACACTGAAGCTTTCTTT.

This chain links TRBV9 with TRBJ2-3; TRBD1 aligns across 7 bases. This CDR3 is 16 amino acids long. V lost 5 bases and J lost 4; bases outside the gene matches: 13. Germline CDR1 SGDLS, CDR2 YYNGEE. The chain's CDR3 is CASRDFWGQSADTQYF. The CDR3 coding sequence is TGTGCCAGCAGGGACTTTTGGGGACAGTCAGCAGATACGCAGTATTTT.

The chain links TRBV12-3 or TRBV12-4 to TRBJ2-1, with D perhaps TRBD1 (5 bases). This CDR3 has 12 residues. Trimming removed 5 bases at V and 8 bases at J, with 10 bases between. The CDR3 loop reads CASSDPGHEQFF. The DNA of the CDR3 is TGTGCCAGCAGTGACCCAGGGCATGAGCAGTTCTTC.

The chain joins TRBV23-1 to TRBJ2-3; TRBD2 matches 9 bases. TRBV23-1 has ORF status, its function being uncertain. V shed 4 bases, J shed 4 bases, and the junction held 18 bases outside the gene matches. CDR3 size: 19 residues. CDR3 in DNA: TGCGCCAGCAGTCTTTTGGCCCCACCATCTCTAGCGGGACCAGATACGCAGTATTTT. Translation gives CASSLLAPPSLAGPDTQYF.

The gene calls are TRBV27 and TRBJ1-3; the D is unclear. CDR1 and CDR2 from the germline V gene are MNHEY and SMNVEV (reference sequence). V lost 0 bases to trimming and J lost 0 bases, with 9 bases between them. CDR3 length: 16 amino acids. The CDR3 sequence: CASSLSGGNSGNTIYF. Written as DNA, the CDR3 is TGTGCCAGCAGTTTATCGGGCGGGAACTCTGGAAACACCATATATTTT.

The CDR3 DNA reads TGTGCCAGCAGCCAGACTAGCGGGAGGGCCGGTGAGCAGTTCTTC. Translated, it gives CASSQTSGRAGEQFF. The chain employs TRBV3-1 (or the pseudogene TRBV3-2) and TRBJ2-1; 14 bases are a match to TRBD2. The CDR3 loop spans 15 amino acids. J gave up 9 bases and V 3 bases, and 4 bases lay outside the gene matches. CDR1 and CDR2 (germline): LGHDT, YNNKEL (reference sequence).

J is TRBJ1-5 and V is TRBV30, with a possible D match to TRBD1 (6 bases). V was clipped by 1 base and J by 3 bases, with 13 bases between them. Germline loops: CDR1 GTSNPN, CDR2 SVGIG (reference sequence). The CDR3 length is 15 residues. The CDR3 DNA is TGTGCCTGGAGTGGATTAGGACAGCTCAATCAGCCCCAGCATTTT. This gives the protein CAWSGLGQLNQPQHF. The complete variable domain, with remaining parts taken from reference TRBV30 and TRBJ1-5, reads SQTIHQWPATLVQPVGSPLSLECTVEGTSNPNLYWYRQAAGRGLQLLFYSVGIGQISSEVPQNLSASRPQDRQFILSSKKLLLSDSGFYLCAWSGLGQLNQPQHFGDGTRLSIL.

The DNA of the CDR3 is TGTGCCAGCACCCTGACTAGCGCCGGAAACAATGAGCAGTTCTTC. Residues: CASTLTSAGNNEQFF. The chain has TRBV7-9 and TRBJ2-1, with 8 bases matching TRBD2. With 7 bases clipped from V and 5 bases from J, the junction kept 10 bases outside the gene matches. The CDR3 totals 15 residues. Germline assignment: CDR1 SEHNR and CDR2 FQNEAQ (reference sequence).

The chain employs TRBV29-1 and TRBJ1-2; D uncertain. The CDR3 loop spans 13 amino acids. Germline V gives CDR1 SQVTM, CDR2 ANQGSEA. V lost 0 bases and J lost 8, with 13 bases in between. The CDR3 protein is CSVEDPGDRGYTF. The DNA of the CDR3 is TGCAGCGTTGAAGATCCCGGGGATCGGGGCTACACCTTC.

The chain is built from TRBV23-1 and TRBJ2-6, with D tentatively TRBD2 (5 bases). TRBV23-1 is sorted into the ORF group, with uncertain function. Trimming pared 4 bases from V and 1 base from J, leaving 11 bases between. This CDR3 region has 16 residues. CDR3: CASSPPGMSGANVLTF. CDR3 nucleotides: TGCGCCAGCAGTCCCCCGGGGATGTCTGGGGCCAACGTCCTGACTTTC.

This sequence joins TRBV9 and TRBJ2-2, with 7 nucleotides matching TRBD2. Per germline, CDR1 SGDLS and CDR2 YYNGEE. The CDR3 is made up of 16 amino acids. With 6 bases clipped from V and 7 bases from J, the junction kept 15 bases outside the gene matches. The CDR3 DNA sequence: TGTGCCAGCACCCTAGGGAGGGGCCCGCCCAACGGGGAGCTGTTTTTT. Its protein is CASTLGRGPPNGELFF.

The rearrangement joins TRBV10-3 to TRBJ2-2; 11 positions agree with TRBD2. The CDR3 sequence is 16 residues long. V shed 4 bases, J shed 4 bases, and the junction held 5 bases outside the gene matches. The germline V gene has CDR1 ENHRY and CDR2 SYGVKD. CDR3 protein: CAISASGTSGTGELFF. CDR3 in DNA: TGTGCCATCAGTGCGTCCGGGACTAGCGGCACCGGGGAGCTGTTTTTT.

The CDR3, as DNA: TGTGCCAGTAGTACCTCAGACATCTATGGCTACACCTTC. Protein sequence: CASSTSDIYGYTF. The rearrangement uses TRBV19 and TRBJ1-2; D unresolved. The V end lost 4 bases, the J end lost 4 bases, and 10 bases lay between the germline ends. CDR1 is LNHDA and CDR2 is SQIVND in the germline V gene (reference sequence). This CDR3 is 13 amino acids long.

Here the CDR3 DNA reads TGTGCCAGCAGCGCGGGGACTAGCGGGAGGGGTAATGAGCAGTTCTTC. This codes for CASSAGTSGRGNEQFF. The gene calls are TRBV11-3 and TRBJ2-1; 16 nucleotides agree with TRBD2. V gave up 5 bases and J gave up 7 bases; unmatched junction bases: 5. This CDR3 has 16 amino acids. From germline, CDR1 is SGHNT and CDR2 YENEEA. The whole variable domain, remainder taken from reference TRBV11-3 and TRBJ2-1, is EAGVVQSPRYKIIEKKQPVAFWCNPISGHNTLYWYLQNLGQGPELLIRYENEEAVDDSQLPKDRFSAERLKGVDSTLKIQPAELGDSAVYLCASSAGTSGRGNEQFFGPGTRLTVL.